This T cell receptor (beta chain) comes out of a study of T-cell reconstitution after alpha-beta-depleted transplantation in children. The V gene's germline CDR1 is ENHRY and CDR2 SYGVKD. The J segment lost 3 bases and the V segment lost 4 bases, leaving 7 bases of the junction unmatched. This CDR3 contains 17 residues. It was with unique molecular identifiers that the TCRbeta library was prepared. TCRdb re-analysed the PCR reads in MiXCR, keeping a single row per CDR3 protein. The repertoire holds about a million distinct CDR3 sequences, with about 29% as singletons. Regarding the study as a whole: About two months after transplant, alpha-beta T cells reportedly came from several hundred expanded graft clones. Newly made T cells mostly supplied T-cell counts and diversity one year after transplant.

Regarding this clonotype: The target antigen is unknown.

This chain joins TRBV10-3 and TRBJ2-7; 15 bases align to TRBD2. Material: PBMCs, mostly from graft donor cells, obtained 360 days after TCRalphabeta/CD19-depleted stem cell transplant. The receptor was isolated from a boy under two years old who had a stem cell transplant for SCID, so the T cells may come from the graft donor. Here the CDR3 reads CAISGGTSGGFNYEQYF. CDR3 coding DNA: TGTGCCATCAGTGGTGGGACTAGCGGGGGGTTTAACTACGAGCAGTACTTC.